This T cell receptor beta chain was sequenced in a study of blood T cell repertoires in COVID-19. Looking at the study overall: T cells, B-cell-depleted T cells, or PBMCs supplied cDNA or gDNA.

This table comes from immunoSEQ multiplex PCR, and its TCRdb copy is limited to in-frame clones, with some not included. The profile covers fewer than 300,000 clones, with approximately 85% appearing a single time and more than 10% taken by the ten largest. There are 13 residues in the CDR3. Germline V gives CDR1 GTSNPN, CDR2 SVGIG (reference sequence). Trimming at V came to 1 base and at J to 8 bases, leaving 6 bases not matched to a gene. The specimen sequenced was peripheral blood. The rearrangement links TRBV30 to TRBJ1-2, with TRBD1 identical over 8 bases. The receptor was isolated from a human donor in a cohort sampled during active COVID-19. CDR3 sequence: CAWSAWTGNGYTF. CDR3 nucleotide sequence: TGTGCCTGGAGTGCCTGGACAGGGAACGGCTACACCTTC.